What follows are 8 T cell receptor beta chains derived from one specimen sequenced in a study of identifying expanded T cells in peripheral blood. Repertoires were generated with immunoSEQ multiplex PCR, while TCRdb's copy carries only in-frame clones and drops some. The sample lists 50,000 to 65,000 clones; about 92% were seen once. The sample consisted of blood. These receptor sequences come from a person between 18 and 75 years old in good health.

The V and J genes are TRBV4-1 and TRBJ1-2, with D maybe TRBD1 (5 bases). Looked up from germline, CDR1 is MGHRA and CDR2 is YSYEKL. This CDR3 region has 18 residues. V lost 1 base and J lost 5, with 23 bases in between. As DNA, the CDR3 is TGCGCCAGCAGCCAAGGACTCCGGGACCACTATCGTTCGTATGGCTACACCTTC. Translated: CASSQGLRDHYRSYGYTF.

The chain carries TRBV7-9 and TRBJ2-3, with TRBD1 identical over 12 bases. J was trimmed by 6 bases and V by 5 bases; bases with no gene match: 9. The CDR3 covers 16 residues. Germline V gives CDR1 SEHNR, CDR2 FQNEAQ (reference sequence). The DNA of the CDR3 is TGTGCCAGCAGCCGGACGGGACAGGGGGCACGGGATACGCAGTATTTT. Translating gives CASSRTGQGARDTQYF.

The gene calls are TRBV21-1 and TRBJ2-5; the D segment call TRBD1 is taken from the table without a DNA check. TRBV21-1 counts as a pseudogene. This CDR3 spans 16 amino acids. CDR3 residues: CASSRAGSYPKETQYF. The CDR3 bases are TGTGCCAGCAGCAGGGCAGGTAGTTATCCAAAAGAGACCCAGTACTTC.

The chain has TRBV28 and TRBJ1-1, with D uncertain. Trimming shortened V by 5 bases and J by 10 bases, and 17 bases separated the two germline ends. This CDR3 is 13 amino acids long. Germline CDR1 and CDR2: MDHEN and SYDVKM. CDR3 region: CASSLNGVPPAFF. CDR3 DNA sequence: TGTGCCAGCAGTCTCAACGGGGTTCCGCCAGCTTTCTTT.

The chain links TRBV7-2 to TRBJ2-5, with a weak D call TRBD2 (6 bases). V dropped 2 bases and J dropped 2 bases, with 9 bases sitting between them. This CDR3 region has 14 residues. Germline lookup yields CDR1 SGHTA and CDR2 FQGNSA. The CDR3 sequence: CASSLLAPQETQYF. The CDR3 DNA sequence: TGTGCCAGCAGCTTACTAGCGCCGCAAGAGACCCAGTACTTC.

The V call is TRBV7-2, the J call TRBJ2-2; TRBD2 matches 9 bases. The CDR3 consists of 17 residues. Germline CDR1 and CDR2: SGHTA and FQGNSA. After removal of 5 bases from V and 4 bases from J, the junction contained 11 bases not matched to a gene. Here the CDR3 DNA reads TGTGCCAGCAGCCCCGTCAGCACTAGCGGGCTCACCGGGGAGCTGTTTTTT. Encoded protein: CASSPVSTSGLTGELFF.

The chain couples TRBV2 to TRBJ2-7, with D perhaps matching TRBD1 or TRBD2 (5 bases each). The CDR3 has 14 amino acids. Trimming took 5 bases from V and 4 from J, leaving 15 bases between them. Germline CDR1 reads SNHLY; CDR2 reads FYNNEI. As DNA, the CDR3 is TGTGCCAGCAGTTCCGGGACGGACCCTTACGAGCAGTACTTC. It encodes CASSSGTDPYEQYF. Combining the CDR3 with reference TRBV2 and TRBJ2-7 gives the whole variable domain EPEVTQTPSHQVTQMGQEVILRCVPISNHLYFYWYRQILGQKVEFLVSFYNNEISEKSEIFDDQFSVERPDGSNFTLKIRSTKLEDSAMYFCASSSGTDPYEQYFGPGTRLTVT.

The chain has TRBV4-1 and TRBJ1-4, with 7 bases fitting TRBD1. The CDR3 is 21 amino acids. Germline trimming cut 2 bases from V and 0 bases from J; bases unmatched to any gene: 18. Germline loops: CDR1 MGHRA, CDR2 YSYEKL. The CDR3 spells CASSQFQLGQFLAATNEKLFF. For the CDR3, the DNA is TGCGCCAGCAGCCAATTTCAGCTGGGACAGTTCCTAGCTGCAACTAATGAAAAACTGTTTTTT.